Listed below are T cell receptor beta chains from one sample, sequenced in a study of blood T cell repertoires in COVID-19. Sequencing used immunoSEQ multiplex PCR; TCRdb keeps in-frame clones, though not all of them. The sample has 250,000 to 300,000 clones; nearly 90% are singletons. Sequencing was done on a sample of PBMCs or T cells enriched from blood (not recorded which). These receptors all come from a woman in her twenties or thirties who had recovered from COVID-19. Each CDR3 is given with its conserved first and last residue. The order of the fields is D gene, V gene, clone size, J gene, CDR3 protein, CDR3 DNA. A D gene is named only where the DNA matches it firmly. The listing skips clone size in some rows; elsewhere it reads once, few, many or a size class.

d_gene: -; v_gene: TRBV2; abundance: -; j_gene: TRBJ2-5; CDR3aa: CASSVGVRETQYF; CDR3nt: TGTGCCAGCAGTGTAGGGGTGCGGGAGACCCAGTACTTC
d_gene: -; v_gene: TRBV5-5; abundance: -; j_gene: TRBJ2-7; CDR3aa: CASSHKPLGGSYEQYF; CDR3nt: TGTGCCAGCAGCCACAAACCACTCGGCGGCTCCTACGAGCAGTACTTC
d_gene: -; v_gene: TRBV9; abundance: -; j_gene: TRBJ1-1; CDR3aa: CASSGGGAGTEAFF; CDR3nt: TGTGCCAGCAGCGGCGGGGGAGCAGGCACTGAAGCTTTCTTT
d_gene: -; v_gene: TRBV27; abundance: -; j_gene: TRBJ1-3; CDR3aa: CASSLSSYSGNTIYF; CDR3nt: TGTGCCAGCAGTTTATCTAGTTATTCTGGAAACACCATATATTTT
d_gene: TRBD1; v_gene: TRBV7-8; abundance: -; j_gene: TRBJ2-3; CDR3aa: CASSLGGTGSTDTQYF; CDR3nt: TGTGCCAGCAGCTTAGGAGGGACAGGAAGCACAGATACGCAGTATTTT
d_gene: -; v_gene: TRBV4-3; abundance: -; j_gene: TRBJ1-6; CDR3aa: CASSQEGGRAPLHF; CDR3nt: TGCGCCAGCAGCCAAGAGGGGGGTCGGGCACCCCTCCACTTT
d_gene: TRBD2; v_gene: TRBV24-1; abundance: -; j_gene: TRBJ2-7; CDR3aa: CVTWASGRGYEQYF; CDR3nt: TGTGTTACGTGGGCCAGCGGGAGGGGGTACGAGCAGTACTTC
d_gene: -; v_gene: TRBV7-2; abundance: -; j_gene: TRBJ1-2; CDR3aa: CASSQQPLPNYGYTF; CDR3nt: TGTGCCAGCAGCCAACAACCGTTACCTAACTATGGCTACACCTTC
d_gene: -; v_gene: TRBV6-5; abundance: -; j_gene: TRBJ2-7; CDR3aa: CASRKTATYEQYF; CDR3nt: TGTGCCAGCAGAAAAACAGCTACCTACGAGCAGTACTTC
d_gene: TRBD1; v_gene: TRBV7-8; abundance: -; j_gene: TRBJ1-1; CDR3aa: CASSLVAGGVEAFF; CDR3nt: TGTGCCAGCAGCTTAGTTGCAGGGGGCGTTGAAGCTTTCTTT
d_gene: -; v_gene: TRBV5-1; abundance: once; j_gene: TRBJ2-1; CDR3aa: CASSSPEVLGQFF; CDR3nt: TGCGCCAGCAGCTCGCCCGAGGTCCTCGGGCAGTTCTTC
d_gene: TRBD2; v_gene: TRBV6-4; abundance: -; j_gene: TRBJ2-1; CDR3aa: CASSEFSPGGPGIVQFF; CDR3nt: TGTGCCAGCAGTGAATTTTCTCCGGGAGGGCCGGGAATAGTGCAGTTCTTC
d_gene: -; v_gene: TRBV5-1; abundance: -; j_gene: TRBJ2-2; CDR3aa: CASSLGSLDTGELFF; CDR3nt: TGCGCCAGCAGCTTGGGTAGCCTGGACACCGGGGAGCTGTTTTTT
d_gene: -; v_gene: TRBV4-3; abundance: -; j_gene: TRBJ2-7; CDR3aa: CASSRAYEQYF; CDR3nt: TGCGCCAGCAGTCGAGCTTACGAGCAGTACTTC
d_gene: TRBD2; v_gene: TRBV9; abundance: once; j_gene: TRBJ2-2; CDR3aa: CASSVRLATGELFF; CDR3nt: TGTGCCAGCAGCGTTAGACTAGCGACGGGGGAGCTGTTTTTT
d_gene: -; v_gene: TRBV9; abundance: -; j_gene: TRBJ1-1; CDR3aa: CASSRATELNTEAFF; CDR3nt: TGTGCCAGCAGCCGTGCGACAGAGCTGAACACTGAAGCTTTCTTT
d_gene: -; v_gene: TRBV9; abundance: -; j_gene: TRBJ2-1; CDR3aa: CASSTGTHNEQFF; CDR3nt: TGTGCCAGCAGTACCGGGACTCACAATGAGCAGTTCTTC